The 6 T cell receptor beta chains below were found in one sample sequenced in a study of regulatory T cells in long-lasting Graves disease. The time point is: newly diagnosed GD, antithyroid drugs for less than 3 months. The TCR library was prepared using RNA isolated from PBMCs. Construction of the TCR beta libraries employed iRepertoire HTBI primers in conjunction with Arm-PCR of CDR3 regions. One entry per CDR3 protein, called by TCRdb with MiXCR from the multiplex PCR reads. The sample carries 500,000 to 700,000 distinct CDR3 sequences, 16% recorded once. This sample was also put to use in a study of T cells in Graves' hyperthyroidism and ophthalmopathy.

The source was peripheral blood mononuclear cells (PBMCs), collected at new diagnosis, from a patient treated with antithyroid drugs. Receptor source: a woman between 25 and 40 years old with Graves disease.

This clonotype was found many times. V is TRBV28 and J is TRBJ1-2; tentative D call: TRBD1 (5 bases). V was trimmed by 5 bases and J by 5 bases, leaving 12 bases between them. This CDR3 region has 13 residues. From germline, CDR1 is MDHEN and CDR2 SYDVKM. The CDR3 DNA is TGTGCCAGCAGTCCCGGGGGGTGGTATGGCTACACCTTC. Protein sequence: CASSPGGWYGYTF.

V gene TRBV20-1 combines with J gene TRBJ2-3; a weak D match, TRBD2 (6 bases). V lost 0 bases to trimming and J lost 1 base, with 11 bases between them. The CDR3 spans 15 residues. Germline V gene sequence: CDR1 DFQATT, CDR2 SNEGSKA (reference sequence). CDR3 sequence: CSARDWWEGTDTQYF. The DNA for the CDR3 is TGCAGTGCTAGAGATTGGTGGGAGGGCACAGATACGCAGTATTTT.

This clonotype appeared many times. The chain couples TRBV7-8 to TRBJ2-5; possibly TRBD1 for D (5 bases). CDR1 SGHVS and CDR2 FQNEAQ come from the germline V gene. This CDR3 region has 15 residues. V shed 6 bases and J shed 1 base, with 15 bases lying between them. As DNA, the CDR3 is TGTGCCAGCAGTTCCCGACAGACATCCCAAGAGACCCAGTACTTC. Its protein product is CASSSRQTSQETQYF.

This clonotype has at least ten counts. V is TRBV11-2 and J is TRBJ2-1; D not certain. Germline V CDR1 and CDR2: SGHAT, FQNNGV. V was cut by 6 bases and J by 5 bases, with 8 bases left in between. CDR3 length: 12 residues. The CDR3 DNA sequence: TGTGCCAGCAGGAGGCAGAACAATGAGCAGTTCTTC. It yields the protein CASRRQNNEQFF.

Many counts were recorded for this clonotype. The chain combines TRBV7-2 with TRBJ2-4; D is unclear. This CDR3 comprises 15 residues. Germline V lookup: CDR1 SGHTA, CDR2 FQGNSA. Trimming removed 1 base from V and 2 bases from J, with 9 bases in between. CDR3 sequence (DNA): TGTGCCAGCAGCTTAGGGAGCGTGACCAAAAACATTCAGTACTTC. Translation gives CASSLGSVTKNIQYF.

The table lists this clonotype with a few counts. The rearrangement uses TRBV7-9 and TRBJ1-1; D call uncertain. The CDR3 is 14 residues long. Germline V gives CDR1 SEHNR, CDR2 FQNEAQ (reference sequence). V lost 2 bases and J lost 7, with 14 bases in between. The CDR3 region is CASSLFTRADEAFF. CDR3 coding DNA: TGTGCCAGCAGCTTATTCACTAGGGCAGATGAAGCTTTCTTT.